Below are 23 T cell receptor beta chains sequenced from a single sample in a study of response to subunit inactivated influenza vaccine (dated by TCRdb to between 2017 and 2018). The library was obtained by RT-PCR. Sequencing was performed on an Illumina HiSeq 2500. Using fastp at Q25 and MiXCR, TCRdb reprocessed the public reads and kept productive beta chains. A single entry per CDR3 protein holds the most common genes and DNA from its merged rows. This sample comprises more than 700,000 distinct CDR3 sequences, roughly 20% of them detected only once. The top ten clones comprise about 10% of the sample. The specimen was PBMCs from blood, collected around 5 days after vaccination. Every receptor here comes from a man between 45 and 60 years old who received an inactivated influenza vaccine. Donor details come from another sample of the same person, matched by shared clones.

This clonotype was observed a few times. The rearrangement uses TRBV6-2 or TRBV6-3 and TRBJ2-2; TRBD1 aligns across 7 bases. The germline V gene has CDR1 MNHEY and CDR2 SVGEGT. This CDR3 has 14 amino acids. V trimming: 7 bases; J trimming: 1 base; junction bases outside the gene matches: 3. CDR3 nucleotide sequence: TGTGCCAGCAACCAGGGGGTGAACACCGGGGAGCTGTTTTTT. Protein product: CASNQGVNTGELFF.

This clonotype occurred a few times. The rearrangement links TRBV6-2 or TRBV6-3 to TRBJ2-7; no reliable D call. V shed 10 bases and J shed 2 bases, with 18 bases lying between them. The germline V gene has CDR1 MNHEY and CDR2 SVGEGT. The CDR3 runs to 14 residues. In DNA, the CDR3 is TGTGCCATCGGTCGAACCCTCACCGCCTACGAGCAGTACTTC. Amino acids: CAIGRTLTAYEQYF.

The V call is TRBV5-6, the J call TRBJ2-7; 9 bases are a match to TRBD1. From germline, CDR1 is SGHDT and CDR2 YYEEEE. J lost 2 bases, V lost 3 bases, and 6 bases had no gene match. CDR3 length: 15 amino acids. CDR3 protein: CASSSYRTGAYEQYF. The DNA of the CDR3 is TGTGCCAGCAGCTCTTACCGGACAGGGGCCTACGAGCAGTACTTC.

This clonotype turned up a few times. CDR3 amino acids: CASSKYLLRDRGYEQYF. CDR3 coding DNA: TGTGCCAGCAGTAAATACCTACTCCGGGACAGGGGTTACGAGCAGTACTTC. The chain has TRBV28 and TRBJ2-7; 10 positions agree with TRBD1. Looked up from germline, CDR1 is MDHEN and CDR2 is SYDVKM. The ends lost 5 bases at V and 4 bases at J; junction bases unmatched: 14. The CDR3 sequence is 17 residues long.

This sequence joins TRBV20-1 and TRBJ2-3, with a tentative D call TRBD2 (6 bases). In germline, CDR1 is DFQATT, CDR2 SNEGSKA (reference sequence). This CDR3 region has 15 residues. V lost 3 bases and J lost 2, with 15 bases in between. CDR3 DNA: TGCAGTGCTAGCGACGGGAGAGGGCACACAGATACGCAGTATTTT. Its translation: CSASDGRGHTDTQYF.

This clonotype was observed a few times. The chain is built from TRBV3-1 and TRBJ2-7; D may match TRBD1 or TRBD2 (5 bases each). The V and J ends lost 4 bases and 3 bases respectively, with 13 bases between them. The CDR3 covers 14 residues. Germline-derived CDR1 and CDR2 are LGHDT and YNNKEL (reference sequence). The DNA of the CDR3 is TGTGCCAGCAGCCCCGAGGGGTTCATCTACGAGCAGTACTTC. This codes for CASSPEGFIYEQYF.

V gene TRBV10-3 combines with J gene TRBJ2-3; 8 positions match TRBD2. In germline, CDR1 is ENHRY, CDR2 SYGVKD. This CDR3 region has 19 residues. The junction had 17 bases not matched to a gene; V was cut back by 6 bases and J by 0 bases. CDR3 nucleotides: TGTGCCATCAGCTCCTCAGGGGCGACTAGCGCAACTAGCACAGATACGCAGTATTTT. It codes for CAISSSGATSATSTDTQYF.

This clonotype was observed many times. The CDR3 coding sequence is TGTGCCAGCAGCTACAGGGCTAACACTGAAGCTTTCTTT. It yields the protein CASSYRANTEAFF. The chain uses TRBV6-4 and TRBJ1-1; tentative D call: TRBD1 (6 bases). CDR3 size: 13 residues. Looked up from germline, CDR1 is MRHNA and CDR2 is SNTAGT. Trimming left V 6 bases short and J 2 bases short, with 10 bases between.

CDR3 amino acids: CASESGTYNEQFF. In DNA form, the CDR3 reads TGTGCCAGCGAAAGCGGGACCTACAATGAGCAGTTCTTC. This sequence joins TRBV7-2 and TRBJ2-1; 7 bases align to TRBD2. The V segment lost 8 bases and the J segment 2 bases; nucleotides outside the gene matches: 3. This CDR3 has 13 amino acids. CDR1 and CDR2 (germline): SGHTA, FQGNSA.

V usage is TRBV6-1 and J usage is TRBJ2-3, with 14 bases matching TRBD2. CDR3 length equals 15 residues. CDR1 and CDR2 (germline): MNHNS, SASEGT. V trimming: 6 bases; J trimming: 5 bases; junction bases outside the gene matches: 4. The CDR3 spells CASRPGLAGGDTQYF. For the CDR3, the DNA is TGTGCCAGCAGACCCGGACTAGCGGGAGGAGATACGCAGTATTTT.

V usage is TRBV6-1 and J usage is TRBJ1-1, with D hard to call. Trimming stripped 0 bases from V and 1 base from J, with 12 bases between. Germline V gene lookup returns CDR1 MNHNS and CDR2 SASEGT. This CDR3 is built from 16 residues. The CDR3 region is CASSEAHRRTNTEAFF. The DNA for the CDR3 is TGTGCCAGCAGTGAAGCGCATAGGAGAACGAACACTGAAGCTTTCTTT.

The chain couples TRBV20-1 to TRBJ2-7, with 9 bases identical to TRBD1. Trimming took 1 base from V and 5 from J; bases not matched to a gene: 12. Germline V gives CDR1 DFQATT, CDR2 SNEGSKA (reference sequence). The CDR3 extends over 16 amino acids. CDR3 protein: CSARGIGTGRNNEQYF. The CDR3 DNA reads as TGCAGTGCTAGAGGAATTGGGACAGGGAGGAACAACGAGCAGTACTTC.

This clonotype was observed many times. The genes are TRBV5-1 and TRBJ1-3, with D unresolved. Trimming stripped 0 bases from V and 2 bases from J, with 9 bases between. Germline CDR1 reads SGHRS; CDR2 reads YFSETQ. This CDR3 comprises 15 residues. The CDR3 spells CASSLGQATGNTIYF. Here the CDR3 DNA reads TGCGCCAGCAGCTTGGGGCAGGCAACTGGAAACACCATATATTTT.

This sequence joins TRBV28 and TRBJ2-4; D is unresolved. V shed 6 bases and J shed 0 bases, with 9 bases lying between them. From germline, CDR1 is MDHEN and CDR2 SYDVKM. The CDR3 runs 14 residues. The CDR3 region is CASSMATAKNIQYF. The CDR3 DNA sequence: TGTGCCAGCAGCATGGCGACAGCCAAAAACATTCAGTACTTC.

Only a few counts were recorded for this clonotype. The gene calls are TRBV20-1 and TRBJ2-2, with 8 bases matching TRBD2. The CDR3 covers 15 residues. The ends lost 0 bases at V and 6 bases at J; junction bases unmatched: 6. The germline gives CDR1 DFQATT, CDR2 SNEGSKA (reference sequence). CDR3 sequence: CSARDIAGRAGELFF. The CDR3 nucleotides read TGCAGTGCTAGAGATATAGCGGGGCGGGCCGGGGAGCTGTTTTTT.

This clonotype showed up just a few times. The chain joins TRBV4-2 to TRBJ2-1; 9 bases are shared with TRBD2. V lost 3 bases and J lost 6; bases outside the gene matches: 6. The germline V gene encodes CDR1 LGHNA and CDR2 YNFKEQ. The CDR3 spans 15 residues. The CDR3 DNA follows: TGTGCCAGCAGCCACGGCGGGGGGGGTGGCAATGAGCAGTTCTTC. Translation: CASSHGGGGGNEQFF.

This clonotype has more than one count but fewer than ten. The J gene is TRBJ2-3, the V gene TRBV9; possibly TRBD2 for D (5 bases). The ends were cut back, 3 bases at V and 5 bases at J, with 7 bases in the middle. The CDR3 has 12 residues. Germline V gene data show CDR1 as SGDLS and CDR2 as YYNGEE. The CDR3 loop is CASSARGDTQYF. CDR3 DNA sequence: TGTGCCAGCAGCGCCCGGGGAGATACGCAGTATTTT.

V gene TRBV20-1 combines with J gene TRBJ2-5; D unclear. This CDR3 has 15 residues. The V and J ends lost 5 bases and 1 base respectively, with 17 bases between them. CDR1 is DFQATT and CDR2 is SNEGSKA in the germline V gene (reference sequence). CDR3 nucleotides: TGCAGTGCTCCTTCAGCCGCGCGAATCCAAGAGACCCAGTACTTC. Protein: CSAPSAARIQETQYF.

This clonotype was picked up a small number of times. This chain's CDR3 is CASSLAVASGSTDTQYF. CDR3 nucleotides: TGTGCCAGCAGCTTAGCGGTGGCTAGCGGGAGCACAGATACGCAGTATTTT. V is TRBV7-2 and J is TRBJ2-3; 8 positions match TRBD2. The CDR3 is 17 residues long. The germline V gene encodes CDR1 SGHTA and CDR2 FQGNSA. The V and J ends lost 0 bases and 0 bases, in that order; junction bases with no gene match: 5.

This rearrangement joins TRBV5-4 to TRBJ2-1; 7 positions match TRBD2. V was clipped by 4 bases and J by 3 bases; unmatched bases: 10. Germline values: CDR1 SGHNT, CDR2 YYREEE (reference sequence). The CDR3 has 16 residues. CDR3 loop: CASSPASGGYYNEQFF. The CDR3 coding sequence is TGTGCCAGCAGCCCTGCTAGCGGCGGATACTACAATGAGCAGTTCTTC.

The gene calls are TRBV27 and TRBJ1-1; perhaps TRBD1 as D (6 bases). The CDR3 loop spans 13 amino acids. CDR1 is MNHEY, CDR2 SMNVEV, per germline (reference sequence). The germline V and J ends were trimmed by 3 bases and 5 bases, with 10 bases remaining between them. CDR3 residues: CASSLMGATEAFF. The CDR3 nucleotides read TGTGCCAGCAGTTTGATGGGGGCTACTGAAGCTTTCTTT.

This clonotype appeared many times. DNA of the CDR3: TGCAGTCTCTCGGGACTCCTTTCACCAATTACCAATGAGCAGTTCTTC. Amino acid sequence: CSLSGLLSPITNEQFF. The chain joins TRBV20-1 to TRBJ2-1; tentative D call: TRBD2 (6 bases). CDR3 length equals 16 residues. The germline V gene has CDR1 DFQATT and CDR2 SNEGSKA (reference sequence). V was shortened by 8 bases and J by 6 bases, with 26 bases between the two germline ends.

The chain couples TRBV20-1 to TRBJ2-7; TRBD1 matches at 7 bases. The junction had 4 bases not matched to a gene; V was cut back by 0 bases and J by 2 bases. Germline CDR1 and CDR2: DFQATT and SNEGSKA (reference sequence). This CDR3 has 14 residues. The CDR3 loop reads CSARDEGGAYEQYF. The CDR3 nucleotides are TGCAGTGCTAGAGATGAAGGGGGCGCCTACGAGCAGTACTTC.